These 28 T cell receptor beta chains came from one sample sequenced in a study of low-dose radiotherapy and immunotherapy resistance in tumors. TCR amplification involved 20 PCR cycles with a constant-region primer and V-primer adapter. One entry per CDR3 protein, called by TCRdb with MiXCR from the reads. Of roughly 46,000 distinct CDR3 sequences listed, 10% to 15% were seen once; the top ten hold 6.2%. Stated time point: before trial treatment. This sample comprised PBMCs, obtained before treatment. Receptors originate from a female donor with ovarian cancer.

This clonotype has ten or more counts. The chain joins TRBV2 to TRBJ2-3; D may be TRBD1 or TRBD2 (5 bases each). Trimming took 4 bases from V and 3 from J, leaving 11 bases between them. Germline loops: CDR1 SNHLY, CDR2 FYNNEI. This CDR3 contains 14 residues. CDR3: CASSVEGRTDTQYF. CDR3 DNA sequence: TGTGCCAGCAGTGTTGAGGGGCGGACAGATACGCAGTATTTT.

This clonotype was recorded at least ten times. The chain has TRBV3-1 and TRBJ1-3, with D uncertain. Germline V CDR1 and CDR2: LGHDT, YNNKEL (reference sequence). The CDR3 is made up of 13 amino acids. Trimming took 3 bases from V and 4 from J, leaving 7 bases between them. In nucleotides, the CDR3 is TGTGCCAGCAGCCAGGGTGGGGGAAACACCATATATTTT. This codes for CASSQGGGNTIYF.

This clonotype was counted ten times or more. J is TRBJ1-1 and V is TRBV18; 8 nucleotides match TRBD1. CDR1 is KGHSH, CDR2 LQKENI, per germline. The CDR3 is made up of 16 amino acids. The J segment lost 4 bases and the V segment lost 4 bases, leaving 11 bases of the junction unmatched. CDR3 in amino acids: CASSLPGQDSFTEAFF. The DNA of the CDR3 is TGTGCCAGCTCACTACCGGGACAGGACTCCTTCACTGAAGCTTTCTTT.

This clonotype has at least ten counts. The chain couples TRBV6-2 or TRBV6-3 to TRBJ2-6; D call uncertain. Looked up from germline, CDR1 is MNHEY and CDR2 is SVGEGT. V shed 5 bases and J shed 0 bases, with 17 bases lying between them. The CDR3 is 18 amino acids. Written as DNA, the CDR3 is TGTGCCAGCAGTGAATTCGGAGTCAGCCGCTCTGGGGCCAACGTCCTGACTTTC. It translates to CASSEFGVSRSGANVLTF.

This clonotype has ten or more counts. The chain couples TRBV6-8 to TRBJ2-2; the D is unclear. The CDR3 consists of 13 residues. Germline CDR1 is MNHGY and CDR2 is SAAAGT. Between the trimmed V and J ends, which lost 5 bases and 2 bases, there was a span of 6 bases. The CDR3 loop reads CASSATNTGELFF. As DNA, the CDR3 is TGTGCCAGCAGTGCTACAAACACCGGGGAGCTGTTTTTT.

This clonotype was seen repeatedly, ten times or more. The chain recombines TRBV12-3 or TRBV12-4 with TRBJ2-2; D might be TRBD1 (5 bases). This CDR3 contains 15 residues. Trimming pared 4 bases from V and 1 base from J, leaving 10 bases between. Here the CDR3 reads CASSYGHKNTGELFF. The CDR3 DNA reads TGTGCCAGCAGTTATGGACACAAGAACACCGGGGAGCTGTTTTTT.

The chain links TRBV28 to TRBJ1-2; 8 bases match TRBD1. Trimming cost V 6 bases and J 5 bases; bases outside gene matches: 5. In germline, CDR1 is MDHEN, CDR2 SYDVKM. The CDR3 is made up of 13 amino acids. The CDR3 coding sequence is TGTGCCAGCAGCCGGGACAGGAAATATGGCTACACCTTC. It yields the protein CASSRDRKYGYTF.

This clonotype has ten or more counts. The CDR3: CASSLWAGTEAFF. In DNA form, the CDR3 reads TGTGCCAGCAGTTTATGGGCAGGTACTGAAGCTTTCTTT. The V call is TRBV27, the J call TRBJ1-1; D call uncertain. The CDR3 is 13 residues long. The V end was cut by 1 base, the J end by 5 bases, with 8 bases between. Germline V lookup: CDR1 MNHEY, CDR2 SMNVEV (reference sequence).

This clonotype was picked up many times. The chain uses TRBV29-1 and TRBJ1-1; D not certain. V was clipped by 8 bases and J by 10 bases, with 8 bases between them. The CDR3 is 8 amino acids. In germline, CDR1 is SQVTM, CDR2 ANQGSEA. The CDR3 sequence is CSQNGAFF. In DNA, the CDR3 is TGCAGCCAGAACGGAGCTTTCTTT.

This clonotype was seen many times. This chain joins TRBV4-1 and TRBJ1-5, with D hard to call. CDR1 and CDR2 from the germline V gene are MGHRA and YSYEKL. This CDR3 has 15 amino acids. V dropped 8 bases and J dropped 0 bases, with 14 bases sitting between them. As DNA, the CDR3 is TGCGCCAGCTCCCTTGCAATAGGTAGCAATCAGCCCCAGCATTTT. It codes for CASSLAIGSNQPQHF.

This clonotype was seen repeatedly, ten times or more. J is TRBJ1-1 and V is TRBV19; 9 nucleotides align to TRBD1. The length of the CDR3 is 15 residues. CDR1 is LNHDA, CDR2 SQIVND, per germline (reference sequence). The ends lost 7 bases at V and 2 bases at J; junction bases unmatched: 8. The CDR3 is CASKSLGQGNTEAFF. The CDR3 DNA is TGTGCCAGTAAAAGTTTGGGACAGGGTAACACTGAAGCTTTCTTT. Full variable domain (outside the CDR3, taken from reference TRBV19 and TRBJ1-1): DGGITQSPKYLFRKEGQNVTLSCEQNLNHDAMYWYRQDPGQGLRLIYYSQIVNDFQKGDIAEGYSVSREKKESFPLTVTSAQKNPTAFYLCASKSLGQGNTEAFFGQGTRLTVV.

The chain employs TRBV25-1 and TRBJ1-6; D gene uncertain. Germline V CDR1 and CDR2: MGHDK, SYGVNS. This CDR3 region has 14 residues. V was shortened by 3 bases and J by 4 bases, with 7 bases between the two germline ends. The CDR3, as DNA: TGTGCCAGCAGTGATTGGGCTTATAATTCACCCCTCCACTTT. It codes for CASSDWAYNSPLHF.

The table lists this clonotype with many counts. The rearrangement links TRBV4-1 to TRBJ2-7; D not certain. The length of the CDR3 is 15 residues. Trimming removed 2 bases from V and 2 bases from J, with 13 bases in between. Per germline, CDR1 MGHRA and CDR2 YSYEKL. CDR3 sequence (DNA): TGCGCCAGCAGCCAACTCGCCGGGCTCCCCTACGAGCAGTACTTC. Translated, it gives CASSQLAGLPYEQYF.

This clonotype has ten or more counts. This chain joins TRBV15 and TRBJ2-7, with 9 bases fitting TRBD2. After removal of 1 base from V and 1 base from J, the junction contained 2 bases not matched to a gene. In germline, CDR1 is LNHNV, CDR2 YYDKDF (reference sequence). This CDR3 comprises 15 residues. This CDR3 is CATSRASGTSYEQYF. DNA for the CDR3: TGTGCCACCAGCAGAGCTAGCGGGACTTCCTACGAGCAGTACTTC.

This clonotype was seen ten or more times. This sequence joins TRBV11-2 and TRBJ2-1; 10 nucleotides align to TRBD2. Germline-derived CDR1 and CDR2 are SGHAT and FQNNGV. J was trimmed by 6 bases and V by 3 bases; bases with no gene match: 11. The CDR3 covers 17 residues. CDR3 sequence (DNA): TGTGCCAGCAGCTTGGCCCCGCGGGGACTAGCGTCCAATGAGCAGTTCTTC. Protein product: CASSLAPRGLASNEQFF.

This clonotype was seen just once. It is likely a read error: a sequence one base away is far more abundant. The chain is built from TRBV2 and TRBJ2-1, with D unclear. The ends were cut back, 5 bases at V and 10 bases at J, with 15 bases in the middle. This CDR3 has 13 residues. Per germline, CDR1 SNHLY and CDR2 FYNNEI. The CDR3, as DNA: TGTGCCAGCAGTTTCGGACGGAGCTACGAGCAGTTCTTC. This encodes CASSFGRSYEQFF.

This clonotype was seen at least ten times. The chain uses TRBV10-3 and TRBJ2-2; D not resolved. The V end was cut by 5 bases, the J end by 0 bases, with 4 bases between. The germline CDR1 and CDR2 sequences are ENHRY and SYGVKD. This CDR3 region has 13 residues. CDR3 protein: CAISLANTGELFF. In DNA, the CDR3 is TGTGCCATCAGTTTAGCGAACACCGGGGAGCTGTTTTTT.

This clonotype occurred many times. The CDR3 bases are TGTGCCAGCCAGCGGGGTCCGCAAGAGACCCAGTACTTC. Translating it yields CASQRGPQETQYF. J is TRBJ2-5 and V is TRBV7-3; 7 nucleotides line up with TRBD2. Per germline, CDR1 SGHTA and CDR2 FQGTGA. The CDR3 is 13 residues long. V shed 8 bases and J 2 bases; nucleotides not matched to a gene: 5.

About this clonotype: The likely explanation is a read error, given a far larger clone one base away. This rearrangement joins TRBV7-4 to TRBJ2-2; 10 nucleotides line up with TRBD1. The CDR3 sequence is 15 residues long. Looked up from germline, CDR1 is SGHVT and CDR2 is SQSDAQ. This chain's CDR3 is CASSKGTGATRELFF. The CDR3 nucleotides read TGTGCCAGCAGCAAGGGGACAGGGGCCACCCGGGAGCTGTTTTTT. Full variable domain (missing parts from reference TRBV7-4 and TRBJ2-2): GAGVSQSPRYKVAKRGRDVALRCDSISGHVTLYWYRQTLGQGSEVLTYSQSDAQRDKSGRPSGRFSAERPERSVSTLKIQRTEQGDSAVYLCASSKGTGATRELFFGEGSRLTVL.

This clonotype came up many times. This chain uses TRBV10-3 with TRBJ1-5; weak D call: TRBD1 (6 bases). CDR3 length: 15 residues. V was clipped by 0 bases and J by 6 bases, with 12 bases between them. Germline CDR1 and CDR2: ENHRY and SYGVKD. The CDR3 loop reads CAISESAQGGQPQHF. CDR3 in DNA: TGTGCCATCAGTGAGTCGGCACAGGGCGGTCAGCCCCAGCATTTT.

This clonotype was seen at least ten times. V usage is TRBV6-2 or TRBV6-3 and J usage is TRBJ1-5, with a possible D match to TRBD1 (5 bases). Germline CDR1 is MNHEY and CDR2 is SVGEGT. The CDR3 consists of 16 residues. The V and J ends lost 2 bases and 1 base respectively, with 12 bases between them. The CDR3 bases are TGTGCCAGCAGTTACGGGGGACCCTTGAGCAATCAGCCCCAGCATTTT. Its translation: CASSYGGPLSNQPQHF.

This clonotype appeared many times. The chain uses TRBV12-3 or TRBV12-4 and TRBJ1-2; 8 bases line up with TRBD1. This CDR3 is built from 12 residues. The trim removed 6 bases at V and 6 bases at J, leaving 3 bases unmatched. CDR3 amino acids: CASRTGGDGYTF. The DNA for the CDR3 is TGTGCCAGCAGAACAGGGGGAGATGGCTACACCTTC.

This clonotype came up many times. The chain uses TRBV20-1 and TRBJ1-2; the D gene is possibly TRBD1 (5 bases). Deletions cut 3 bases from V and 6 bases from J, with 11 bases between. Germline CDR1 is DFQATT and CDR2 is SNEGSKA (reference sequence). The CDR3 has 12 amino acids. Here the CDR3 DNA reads TGCAGTGCTAGGGCTGAGGACAATGGCTACACCTTC. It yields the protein CSARAEDNGYTF.

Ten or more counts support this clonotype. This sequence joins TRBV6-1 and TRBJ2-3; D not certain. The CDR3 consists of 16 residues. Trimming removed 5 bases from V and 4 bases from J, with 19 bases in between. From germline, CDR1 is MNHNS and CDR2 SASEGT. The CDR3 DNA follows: TGTGCCAGCAGTACCGGTCTAACTGCCCGCTCAGATACGCAGTATTTT. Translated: CASSTGLTARSDTQYF.

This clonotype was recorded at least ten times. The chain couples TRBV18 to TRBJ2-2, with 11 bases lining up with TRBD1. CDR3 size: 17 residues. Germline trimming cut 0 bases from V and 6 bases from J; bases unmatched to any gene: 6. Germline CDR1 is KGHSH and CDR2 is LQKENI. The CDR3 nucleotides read TGTGCCAGCTCACCACCTCGGACAGGGGGCTTCGCCGGGGAGCTGTTTTTT. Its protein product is CASSPPRTGGFAGELFF. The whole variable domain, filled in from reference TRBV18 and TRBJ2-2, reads NAGVMQNPRHLVRRRGQEARLRCSPMKGHSHVYWYRQLPEEGLKFMVYLQKENIIDESGMPKERFSAEFPKEGPSILRIQQVVRGDSAAYFCASSPPRTGGFAGELFFGEGSRLTVL.

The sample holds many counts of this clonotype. The CDR3 sequence is CASSQLDRGDYEQYF. The CDR3 DNA reads TGTGCCAGCAGCCAACTGGACAGGGGGGACTACGAGCAGTACTTC. The chain links TRBV7-9 to TRBJ2-7; 10 bases match TRBD1. The CDR3 loop spans 15 amino acids. Trimming removed 5 bases from V and 3 bases from J; junction bases left unmatched: 7. CDR1 is SEHNR, CDR2 FQNEAQ, per germline (reference sequence).

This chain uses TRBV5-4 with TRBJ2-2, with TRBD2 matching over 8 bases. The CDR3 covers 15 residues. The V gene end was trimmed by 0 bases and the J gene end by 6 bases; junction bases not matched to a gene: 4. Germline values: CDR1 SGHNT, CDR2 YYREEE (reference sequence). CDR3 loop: CASSLAGGGPGELFF. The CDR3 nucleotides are TGTGCCAGCAGCTTGGCCGGGGGGGGCCCCGGGGAGCTGTTTTTT.

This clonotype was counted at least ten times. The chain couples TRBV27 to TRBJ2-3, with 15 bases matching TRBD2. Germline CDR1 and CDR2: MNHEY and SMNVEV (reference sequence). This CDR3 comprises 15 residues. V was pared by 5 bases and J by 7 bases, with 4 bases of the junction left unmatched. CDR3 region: CASSPGTSGRNTQYF. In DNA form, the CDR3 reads TGTGCCAGCAGTCCCGGGACTAGCGGGAGGAATACGCAGTATTTT.